What follows are 5 T cell receptor beta chains derived from one specimen sequenced in a study of T-cell memory formation after mild COVID-19. TCRdb re-called the 5' RACE reads with MiXCR, one entry per CDR3 protein. The table has some 180,000 distinct CDR3 sequences, over 10% seen once. The source material was PBMCs or a T cell subset sorted from them (not recorded which). The receptors come from a man aged 18 to 30 who had mild COVID-19 (a few samples of this study predate the infection). Cell type and time point are not known.

This clonotype was observed a handful of times. The CDR3 DNA sequence: TGTGCCATCAGTGGTGTCCCCTACTCCCCAGTCTATGGCTACACCTTC. This translates into CAISGVPYSPVYGYTF. J is TRBJ1-2 and V is TRBV10-3; the D is unclear. Looked up from germline, CDR1 is ENHRY and CDR2 is SYGVKD. This CDR3 contains 16 residues. V gave up 4 bases and J gave up 4 bases, with 19 bases separating them.

In its sample, this clonotype was seen a few times. The gene calls are TRBV5-8 and TRBJ2-1, with D maybe TRBD2 (5 bases). V was cut by 4 bases and J by 12 bases, with 14 bases left in between. Germline V gives CDR1 SGHTS, CDR2 YDEGEE. The CDR3 loop spans 12 amino acids. The CDR3 DNA follows: TGTGCCAGCAGCCCGGACGGGGATAGGCAGTTCTTC. Its protein product is CASSPDGDRQFF. The full variable domain, its missing parts supplied by reference TRBV5-8 and TRBJ2-1, is EAGVTQSPTHLIKTRGQQATLRCSPISGHTSVYWYQQALGLGLQFLLWYDEGEERNRGNFPPRFSGRQFPNYSSELNVNALELEDSALYLCASSPDGDRQFFGPGTRLTVL.

CDR3 coding DNA: TGTGCCAGCAGTTTAGGTCGTAGCGGTGATGAGCAGTTCTTC. Translated, it gives CASSLGRSGDEQFF. The V and J genes are TRBV12-3 or TRBV12-4 and TRBJ2-1, with D possibly TRBD2 on 6 matching bases. Trimming shortened V by 1 base and J by 8 bases, and 12 bases separated the two germline ends. The CDR3 extends over 14 amino acids.

The chain is built from TRBV7-6 and TRBJ1-6; D remains unclear. The CDR3 covers 14 residues. Germline V gives CDR1 SGHVS, CDR2 FNYEAQ. V was pared by 2 bases and J by 5 bases, with 7 bases between. The CDR3 coding sequence is TGTGCCAGCAGCTTAACGAACAATAATTCACCCCTCCACTTT. Translated: CASSLTNNNSPLHF.

This clonotype has a count of ten or more. A read error may account for a junction end that differs from germline. The rearrangement joins TRBV7-7 to TRBJ2-1; 10 nucleotides match TRBD1. This CDR3 has 15 residues. Germline-derived CDR1 and CDR2 are SSHAT and FNYEAQ (reference sequence). The CDR3 here is CASSSGQGLLNEQFF. The CDR3, as DNA: TGTGCTAGCAGCTCGGGACAGGGGCTCCTCAATGAGCAGTTCTTC.